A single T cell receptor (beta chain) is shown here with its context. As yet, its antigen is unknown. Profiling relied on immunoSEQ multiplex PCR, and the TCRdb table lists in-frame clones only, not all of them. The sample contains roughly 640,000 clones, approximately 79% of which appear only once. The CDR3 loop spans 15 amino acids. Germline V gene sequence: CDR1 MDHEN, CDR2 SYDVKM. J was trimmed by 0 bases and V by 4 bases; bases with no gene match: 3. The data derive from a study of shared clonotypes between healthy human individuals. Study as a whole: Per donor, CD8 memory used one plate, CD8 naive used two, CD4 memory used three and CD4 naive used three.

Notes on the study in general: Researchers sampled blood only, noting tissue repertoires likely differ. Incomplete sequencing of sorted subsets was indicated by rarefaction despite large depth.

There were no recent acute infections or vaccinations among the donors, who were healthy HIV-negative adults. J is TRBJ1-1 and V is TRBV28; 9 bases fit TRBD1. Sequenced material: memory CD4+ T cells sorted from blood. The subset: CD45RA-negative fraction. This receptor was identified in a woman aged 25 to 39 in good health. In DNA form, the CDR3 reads TGTGCCAGCAGTTGGACAGGGGTGGTGAACACTGAAGCTTTCTTT. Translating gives CASSWTGVVNTEAFF.